These 13 T cell receptor beta chains came from one sample sequenced in a study of blood T cell repertoires in COVID-19. Only in-frame clones appear in the TCRdb table, and some are missing; sequencing was by immunoSEQ multiplex PCR. The sample records around 330,000 clones, around 87% being singletons. The specimen sequenced was peripheral blood. The receptors come from a woman in her forties or fifties with active or convalescent COVID-19.

The chain combines TRBV5-6 with TRBJ1-2; D ambiguous. The germline CDR1 and CDR2 sequences are SGHDT and YYEEEE. V was pared by 0 bases and J by 4 bases, with 4 bases between. The CDR3 is 12 amino acids. The CDR3 protein is CASSLGLYGYTF. As DNA, the CDR3 is TGTGCCAGCAGCTTGGGGCTCTATGGCTACACCTTC.

The chain couples TRBV29-1 to TRBJ1-1; D is possibly TRBD1 (5 bases). CDR1 and CDR2 from the germline V gene are SQVTM and ANQGSEA. The CDR3 is made up of 11 amino acids. Trimming pared 6 bases from V and 7 bases from J, leaving 12 bases between. The DNA of the CDR3 is TGCAGCGTACCGGGGGATGGTGAAGCTTTCTTT. Translating it yields CSVPGDGEAFF. Full variable domain (missing parts from reference TRBV29-1 and TRBJ1-1): SAVISQKPSRDICQRGTSLTIQCQVDSQVTMMFWYRQQPGQSLTLIATANQGSEATYESGFVIDKFPISRPNLTFSTLTVSNMSPEDSSIYLCSVPGDGEAFFGQGTRLTVV.

This clone was counted once. The rearrangement joins TRBV7-2 to TRBJ1-2; D perhaps matches TRBD1 (6 bases). Trimming removed 5 bases at V and 0 bases at J, with 13 bases between. The germline CDR1 and CDR2 sequences are SGHTA and FQGNSA. This CDR3 is 15 amino acids long. The CDR3 nucleotides are TGTGCCAGCAGCGCTGACAGGATTCCTAACTATGGCTACACCTTC. It specifies CASSADRIPNYGYTF.

This clone was picked up one time. V is TRBV7-8 and J is TRBJ1-1; D is unclear. The V end lost 3 bases, the J end lost 3 bases, and 11 bases lay between the germline ends. The germline gives CDR1 SGHVS, CDR2 FQNEAQ. CDR3 length equals 14 residues. The CDR3 coding sequence is TGTGCCAGCAGCTTTGGGCAGTGGGACACTGAAGCTTTCTTT. Its protein product is CASSFGQWDTEAFF.

V and J are TRBV18 and TRBJ1-5; no clear D gene. With 4 bases removed from V and 6 bases from J, the gap between germline ends came to 16 bases. CDR1 is KGHSH and CDR2 is LQKENI in the germline V gene. The CDR3 consists of 15 residues. Written as DNA, the CDR3 is TGTGCCAGCTCACAGAACACCCAGACACGTCAGCCCCAGCATTTT. Translating gives CASSQNTQTRQPQHF.

The genes are TRBV11-3 and TRBJ2-1; D might be TRBD1 (6 bases). The CDR3 totals 17 residues. Germline assignment: CDR1 SGHNT and CDR2 YENEEA. The ends were cut back, 5 bases at V and 4 bases at J, with 21 bases in the middle. The CDR3 reads CASSHRDILRTYNEQFF. The CDR3 DNA follows: TGTGCCAGCAGCCATCGGGACATCCTCCGGACATACAATGAGCAGTTCTTC.

The chain uses TRBV6-2 or TRBV6-3 and TRBJ1-5; the match to TRBD1 covers 9 bases. V lost 2 bases to trimming and J lost 0 bases; unmatched junction nucleotides: 8. From germline, CDR1 is MNHEY and CDR2 SVGEGT. This CDR3 contains 18 residues. The DNA for the CDR3 is TGTGCCAGCAGTTACCGGCGGGACAGGGTGTATAGCAATCAGCCCCAGCATTTT. It codes for CASSYRRDRVYSNQPQHF.

This chain links TRBV5-6 with TRBJ1-2; TRBD1 agrees at 9 bases. The CDR3 extends over 15 amino acids. Germline trimming cut 2 bases from V and 4 bases from J; bases unmatched to any gene: 6. Germline lookup yields CDR1 SGHDT and CDR2 YYEEEE. The CDR3 DNA is TGTGCCAGCAGCTTCTGGGACAGGGATAGCTATGGCTACACCTTC. Translating gives CASSFWDRDSYGYTF.

The V and J genes are TRBV6-5 and TRBJ1-2; no clear D gene. The CDR3 is made up of 15 amino acids. V dropped 5 bases and J dropped 4 bases, with 17 bases sitting between them. The V gene's germline CDR1 is MNHEY and CDR2 SVGAGI. The CDR3 DNA sequence: TGTGCCAGCAGTCGGGGATCCAGTCTATTCTATGGCTACACCTTC. Translation: CASSRGSSLFYGYTF.

The chain uses TRBV6-5 and TRBJ1-3, with 7 positions matching TRBD1. With V trimmed by 5 bases and J by 6 bases, 10 bases remained unmatched. This CDR3 spans 15 amino acids. Germline-derived CDR1 and CDR2 are MNHEY and SVGAGI. For the CDR3, the DNA is TGTGCCAGCAGTCTGGACAGGTCTGACATAAACACCATATATTTT. It encodes CASSLDRSDINTIYF.

A few counts support this clone. This chain uses TRBV3-1 (or the pseudogene TRBV3-2) with TRBJ2-7; TRBD2 matches 9 bases. The CDR3 runs 16 residues. Germline values: CDR1 LGHDT, CDR2 YNNKEL (reference sequence). J lost 2 bases, V lost 1 base, and 6 bases had no gene match. The CDR3 spells CASSQGLAGPAYEQYF. For the CDR3, the DNA is TGTGCCAGCAGCCAAGGCCTAGCGGGACCAGCCTACGAGCAGTACTTC.

V usage is TRBV11-2 and J usage is TRBJ2-3; 10 nucleotides align to TRBD2. The CDR3 is 14 residues long. Per the germline V gene, CDR1 is SGHAT and CDR2 is FQNNGV. The ends lost 6 bases at V and 7 bases at J; junction bases unmatched: 7. The CDR3 protein is CASSQSGGANTQYF. In DNA, the CDR3 is TGTGCCAGCAGTCAGAGCGGGGGGGCAAATACGCAGTATTTT. Supplemented by reference TRBV11-2 and TRBJ2-3, the full variable domain reads EAGVAQSPRYKIIEKRQSVAFWCNPISGHATLYWYQQILGQGPKLLIQFQNNGVVDDSQLPKDRFSAERLKGVDSTLKIQPAKLEDSAVYLCASSQSGGANTQYFGPGTRLTVL.

V usage is TRBV28 and J usage is TRBJ2-4, with no clear D. The V gene lost 3 bases and the J gene lost 5 bases, with 8 bases spanning the gap. This CDR3 has 13 amino acids. Germline V gene sequence: CDR1 MDHEN, CDR2 SYDVKM. CDR3 residues: CASSFSRQNIQYF. The CDR3, as DNA: TGTGCCAGCAGTTTTTCCAGGCAAAACATTCAGTACTTC.